The clone carrying this T cell receptor (beta chain) was picked up a small number of times. Its target is unknown. It was by quantitative 5'-RACE with molecular barcodes that TCR beta libraries were made. TCRdb independently ran MiXCR on the 5' RACE reads; one entry per CDR3 protein. This sample yields some 350,000 distinct CDR3 sequences, of which roughly 14% are seen a single time; 0.9% to 1.2% belongs to the top ten. The data stem from a study of CD8 T cells in ankylosing spondylitis. The V and J ends lost 11 bases and 0 bases respectively, with 5 bases between them. Looked up from germline, CDR1 is ENHRY and CDR2 is SYGVKD. The CDR3 has 11 residues. Study-wide points: It was reported that disease-linked clones were significantly enriched in matched ankylosing spondylitis synovial fluid. Blood from ankylosing spondylitis patients appeared to carry a characteristic roughly 8-variant TCR beta motif.

This sequence joins TRBV10-3 and TRBJ1-3; D unclear. The TCR sequence derives from a male donor with ankylosing spondylitis or in good health (not recorded which). Sequencing was performed on blood, either unsorted or a sorted T cell fraction (not recorded which). The CDR3 here is CAAGSGNTIYF. The CDR3 DNA sequence: TGTGCCGCCGGCTCTGGAAACACCATATATTTT.